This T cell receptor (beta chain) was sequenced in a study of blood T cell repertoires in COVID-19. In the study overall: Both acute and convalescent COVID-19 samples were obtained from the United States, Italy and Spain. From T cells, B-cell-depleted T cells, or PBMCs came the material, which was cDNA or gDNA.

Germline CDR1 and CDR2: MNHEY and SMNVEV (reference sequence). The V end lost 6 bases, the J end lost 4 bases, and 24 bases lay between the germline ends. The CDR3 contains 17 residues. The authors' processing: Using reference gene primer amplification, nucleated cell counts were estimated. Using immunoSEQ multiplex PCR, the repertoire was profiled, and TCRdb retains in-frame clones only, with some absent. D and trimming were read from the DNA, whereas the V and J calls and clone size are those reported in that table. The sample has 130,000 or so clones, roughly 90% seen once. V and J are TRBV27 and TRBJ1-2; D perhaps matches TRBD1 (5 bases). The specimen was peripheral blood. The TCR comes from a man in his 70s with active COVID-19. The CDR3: CASRYGTERGEPYGYTF. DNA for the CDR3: TGTGCCAGCAGATATGGGACCGAACGGGGGGAACCCTATGGCTACACCTTC.